This entry concerns a single TCR beta chain. Its antigen is unknown. Qualities for individual bases were not recorded, and no much larger clone is one base off. Collaborating institutions collected whole blood in K2EDTA tubes following their own protocols. For TCRbeta analysis, collaborators shipped samples as frozen whole blood, isolated PBMCs, or DNA extracted from either of those sample types. The immunoSEQ Assay, a bias-controlled multiplex PCR, was used to amplify TCRbeta CDR3 regions from genomic DNA. The paper's data handling went like this. The number of nucleated cells in each sample was estimated from the amplification of reference gene primers within the assay. To quantify the absolute abundance of each unique TCRbeta CDR3 rearrangement, sequence reads were collapsed and filtered. For each sample, productive Simpson clonality was calculated by taking the square root of Simpson's diversity index across productive rearrangements. TCRdb holds this immuneACCESS table with in-frame rearrangements only. Some clones are missing; in checked studies, unresolved V genes explain under half, and the rest has no known cause. For V, J and clone size, that table is used; D and trimming come from the DNA. Recorded for this sample are some 53,000 clones; about 90% of them occurred a single time. The ten largest clonotypes hold 15% to 20% of the sample.

The source of the sample is a study of blood T cell repertoires in COVID-19 (dated by TCRdb to about 2020). Regarding the complete study: Samples covering the acute and convalescent phases of COVID-19 were provided by collaborators in the United States, Italy and Spain. The prospective study material was composed of cDNA or gDNA derived from T cells, B-cell-depleted T cells, or PBMCs. The dataset comprised deeply sampled blood TCRbeta repertoires from subjects exposed to, actively infected with, or recovered from COVID-19. The repertoires were released in a freely available public database intended as a resource for research on the immune response to SARS-CoV-2. Samples came from the ongoing ImmuneRACE study (first 160 participants) plus 1,254 subjects from 6 global collaborators. Sample metadata almost always included a de-identified subject ID, COVID-19 status, age in years and sex. Where available, HLA class I and class II types were taken from metadata supplied by the sample provider and were not determined by assay-based typing.

Points the paper makes about the study in general: The quantity of clinical and demographic metadata differed by source and by participant and was supplied without curation.

According to the germline V gene, CDR1 reads SGHRS and CDR2 reads YFSETQ. The junction shows trimming of 6 bases on V and 4 bases on J, and the gene matches do not reach 7 bases of it. Spanning cysteine to phenylalanine, the CDR3 consists of 14 amino acids. The entry retains the CDR3 DNA only, 42 bases that are in frame from base 1. The chain uses TRBV5-1 and TRBJ1-3; the junction holds 7 bases that match TRBD1. The receptor's source is a human donor with active COVID-19. The donor label of this sample is uncertain. The sample comprised peripheral blood. Here the CDR3 is given as CASMEGAAGNTIYF. The DNA reads TGCGCCAGCATGGAGGGGGCTGCCGGAAACACCATATATTTT.